The 26 T cell receptor beta chains presented below share a single source sample, sequenced in a study of T cells in localized non-small cell lung cancer. The table came from immunoSEQ multiplex PCR; TCRdb's copy has only in-frame clones and leaves some out. The data hold roughly 19,000 clones, with over 70% observed a single time. The sequences come from PBMCs, collected before any cancer treatment. All receptors derive from a man aged 40-75 years with stage II squamous cell lung carcinoma.

V is TRBV2 and J is TRBJ2-6; 9 bases agree with TRBD2. Per germline, CDR1 SNHLY and CDR2 FYNNEI. The ends lost 5 bases at V and 0 bases at J; junction bases unmatched: 5. CDR3 length equals 17 residues. CDR3 sequence reads: CASSRLADYSGANVLTF. The CDR3 region has the DNA TGTGCCAGCAGTCGACTAGCGGACTACTCTGGGGCCAACGTCCTGACTTTC.

J is TRBJ2-7 and V is TRBV5-5; D is undetermined. V was cut by 5 bases and J by 10 bases, with 10 bases left in between. The germline gives CDR1 SGHKS, CDR2 YYEKEE (reference sequence). The CDR3 consists of 10 residues. The CDR3 coding sequence is TGTGCCAGCAGGGGTATGGATCAGTACTTC. Translated, it gives CASRGMDQYF.

V is TRBV11-3 and J is TRBJ2-1, with 9 bases fitting TRBD1. The CDR3 length is 12 residues. V was clipped by 5 bases and J by 10 bases; unmatched bases: 3. Germline loops: CDR1 SGHNT, CDR2 YENEEA. The CDR3 here is CASSRTGGEQFF. DNA for the CDR3: TGTGCCAGCAGCCGCACAGGGGGCGAGCAGTTCTTC.

The V and J genes are TRBV6-5 and TRBJ2-2, with D uncertain. V lost 6 bases, J lost 7 bases, and 12 bases lay in between. Germline CDR1 reads MNHEY; CDR2 reads SVGAGI. The CDR3 is made up of 13 amino acids. CDR3 sequence reads: CASRRQKNGELFF. The CDR3 nucleotides are TGTGCCAGCAGGAGGCAGAAGAACGGGGAGCTGTTTTTT.

The chain joins TRBV15 to TRBJ2-3; 7 nucleotides agree with TRBD1. The V and J ends lost 3 bases and 1 base, in that order; junction bases with no gene match: 7. The CDR3 runs to 16 residues. Germline V CDR1 and CDR2: LNHNV, YYDKDF (reference sequence). As DNA, the CDR3 is TGTGCCACCAGCAGGAGTGAGGGGGCCCGCACAGATACGCAGTATTTT. The encoded protein is CATSRSEGARTDTQYF.

This clone was seen only a few times. V is TRBV21-1 and J is TRBJ1-1. TRBV21-1 constitutes a pseudogene. This CDR3 contains 14 residues. The CDR3 protein is CASIPRGMNTEAFF. The DNA for the CDR3 is TGTGCCAGCATCCCCCGCGGCATGAACACTGAAGCTTTCTTT.

Details on this clone: Other DNA sequences from this sample encode an identical CDR3 as well. The chain employs TRBV6-5 and TRBJ1-1; tentatively, D is TRBD1 (5 bases). This CDR3 is 14 amino acids long. The V and J ends lost 0 bases and 1 base respectively, with 6 bases between them. Germline V gene lookup returns CDR1 MNHEY and CDR2 SVGAGI. CDR3 amino acids: CASSYSQANTEAFF. In nucleotides, the CDR3 is TGTGCCAGCAGTTACTCACAGGCGAACACTGAAGCTTTCTTT.

This clone was observed a handful of times. This chain uses TRBV11-1 with TRBJ1-1, with 7 bases fitting TRBD1. The CDR3 totals 15 residues. CDR1 is SGHAT, CDR2 FQDESV, per germline (reference sequence). Trimming cost V 1 base and J 4 bases; bases outside gene matches: 6. CDR3 sequence reads: CASSLEGAGGTEAFF. For the CDR3, the DNA is TGTGCCAGCAGCTTAGAAGGGGCAGGGGGCACTGAAGCTTTCTTT.

This chain joins TRBV10-2 and TRBJ2-7; D may be TRBD1 or TRBD2 (5 bases each). The V gene lost 3 bases and the J gene lost 3 bases, with 12 bases spanning the gap. Per germline, CDR1 WSHSY and CDR2 SAAADI. This CDR3 has 14 amino acids. CDR3 region: CASSDPGRHYEQYF. CDR3 DNA: TGCGCCAGCAGTGATCCGGGACGGCACTACGAGCAGTACTTC.

V gene TRBV28 combines with J gene TRBJ2-7; D not resolved. The CDR3 runs 13 residues. Trimming stripped 3 bases from V and 7 bases from J, with 13 bases between. Germline V CDR1 and CDR2: MDHEN, SYDVKM. This CDR3 is CASSFTPSVEQYF. The CDR3 DNA reads as TGTGCCAGCAGTTTCACTCCCTCGGTGGAGCAGTACTTC.

The V gene is TRBV10-2, the J gene TRBJ1-2; D call uncertain. This CDR3 has 14 amino acids. The germline V and J ends were trimmed by 0 bases and 4 bases, with 9 bases remaining between them. The germline V gene has CDR1 WSHSY and CDR2 SAAADI. CDR3 sequence (DNA): TGCGCCAGCAGTGAGTCTGGCTACGCCTATGGCTACACCTTC. Translated: CASSESGYAYGYTF.

This chain joins TRBV4-1 and TRBJ1-5; no clear D gene. V was trimmed by 0 bases and J by 4 bases, leaving 7 bases between them. The V gene's germline CDR1 is MGHRA and CDR2 YSYEKL. The length of the CDR3 is 14 residues. The CDR3 nucleotides read TGCGCCAGCAGCCAAGATCCCGGGAATCAGCCCCAGCATTTT. Protein sequence: CASSQDPGNQPQHF.

The chain couples TRBV18 to TRBJ1-5; D is uncertain. V was trimmed by 1 base and J by 0 bases, leaving 4 bases between them. This CDR3 spans 14 amino acids. Germline V gene data show CDR1 as KGHSH and CDR2 as LQKENI. As DNA, the CDR3 is TGTGCCAGCTCACCACGTCATAGCAATCAGCCCCAGCATTTT. Translated: CASSPRHSNQPQHF.

V is TRBV30 and J is TRBJ1-1; a possible D gene is TRBD1 (5 bases). Germline values: CDR1 GTSNPN, CDR2 SVGIG (reference sequence). This CDR3 has 15 residues. CDR3 DNA: TGTGCTTATGGCCTAAGCTTCGGGGGGAACACTGAAGCTTTCTTT. Its protein is CAYGLSFGGNTEAFF. Drawing the rest from reference TRBV30 and TRBJ1-1, the complete variable domain is SQTIHQWPATLVQPVGSPLSLECTVEGTSNPNLYWYRQAAGRGLQLLFYSVGIGQISSEVPQNLSASRPQDRQFILSSKKLLLSDSGFYLCAYGLSFGGNTEAFFGQGTRLTVV.

The chain employs TRBV19 and TRBJ2-3; no definite D call. This CDR3 has 12 amino acids. Deletions cut 3 bases from V and 3 bases from J, with 4 bases between. Germline CDR1 reads LNHDA; CDR2 reads SQIVND (reference sequence). The CDR3 spells CASSIRTDTQYF. The CDR3 bases are TGTGCCAGTAGTATTAGAACAGATACGCAGTATTTT.

The chain uses TRBV28 and TRBJ1-6; D unresolved. The CDR3 length is 12 residues. The V and J ends lost 8 bases and 6 bases respectively, with 8 bases between them. CDR1 is MDHEN and CDR2 is SYDVKM in the germline V gene. In DNA, the CDR3 is TGTGCCAGCCTACCGGCTAATTCACCCCTCCACTTT. Encoded protein: CASLPANSPLHF.

The chain combines TRBV19 with TRBJ2-3; a possible D gene is TRBD2 (5 bases). Germline-derived CDR1 and CDR2 are LNHDA and SQIVND (reference sequence). This CDR3 spans 15 amino acids. V lost 1 base and J lost 1, with 9 bases in between. This chain's CDR3 is CASSIGYGGTDTQYF. The DNA of the CDR3 is TGTGCCAGTAGTATAGGTTACGGGGGCACAGATACGCAGTATTTT.

The chain couples TRBV5-4 to TRBJ2-1; either TRBD1 or TRBD2 may fit D (5 bases each). CDR3 length: 14 residues. Germline V gene data show CDR1 as SGHNT and CDR2 as YYREEE (reference sequence). V lost 3 bases, J lost 3 bases, and 10 bases lay in between. The CDR3 DNA follows: TGTGCCAGCAGCTCCCGGGACCACTACAATGAGCAGTTCTTC. Its translation: CASSSRDHYNEQFF.

This rearrangement joins TRBV28 to TRBJ1-1; no definite D call. The CDR3 is 13 residues long. Trimming left V 8 bases short and J 0 bases short, with 10 bases between. CDR1 MDHEN and CDR2 SYDVKM come from the germline V gene. CDR3 coding DNA: TGTGCCAGCCTTCAACAGATGAACACTGAAGCTTTCTTT. It encodes CASLQQMNTEAFF.

V and J are TRBV7-2 and TRBJ1-2, with D possibly matching TRBD1 (5 bases). V was pared by 5 bases and J by 4 bases, with 11 bases between. In germline, CDR1 is SGHTA, CDR2 FQGNSA. The CDR3 covers 13 residues. CDR3 in DNA: TGTGCCAGCAGCAAGACAGCGGGCTATGGCTACACCTTC. This codes for CASSKTAGYGYTF.

Regarding this clone: Compared with germline, one end of the junction differs, possibly owing to a read error. This chain joins TRBV7-7 and TRBJ2-5, with 11 bases that match TRBD2. Germline V gene data show CDR1 as SSHAT and CDR2 as FNYEAQ (reference sequence). This CDR3 spans 15 amino acids. The CDR3 DNA is TGTGCTAGCAGCTTAGCGGGGGGGTTGGAAGAGACCCAGTACTTC. Translating it yields CASSLAGGLEETQYF.

This rearrangement joins TRBV2 to TRBJ2-5; 10 bases match TRBD2. The CDR3 has 22 amino acids. V lost 0 bases to trimming and J lost 5 bases; unmatched junction nucleotides: 24. CDR1 is SNHLY and CDR2 is FYNNEI in the germline V gene. The CDR3 sequence is CASSEALLETDQRGGLPETQYF. The CDR3 DNA follows: TGTGCCAGCAGTGAAGCGCTACTTGAGACAGATCAGCGGGGGGGATTACCCGAGACCCAGTACTTC.

This clone was counted only a few times. The chain carries TRBV11-2 and TRBJ2-7; 7 bases agree with TRBD2. Germline trimming cut 0 bases from V and 3 bases from J; bases unmatched to any gene: 8. CDR1 is SGHAT and CDR2 is FQNNGV in the germline V gene. The CDR3 extends over 16 amino acids. The CDR3, as DNA: TGTGCCAGCAGCTTAGATCTTGGGGAGGGCGGCTACGAGCAGTACTTC. Its protein is CASSLDLGEGGYEQYF. The full variable domain, in which reference TRBV11-2 and TRBJ2-7 provide the parts outside the CDR3, is EAGVAQSPRYKIIEKRQSVAFWCNPISGHATLYWYQQILGQGPKLLIQFQNNGVVDDSQLPKDRFSAERLKGVDSTLKIQPAKLEDSAVYLCASSLDLGEGGYEQYFGPGTRLTVT.

V gene TRBV6-5 combines with J gene TRBJ1-4; a weak D match, TRBD1 (5 bases). Germline V lookup: CDR1 MNHEY, CDR2 SVGAGI. V was trimmed by 11 bases and J by 3 bases, leaving 16 bases between them. The CDR3 totals 14 residues. In DNA, the CDR3 is TGTGCCGTAAGGGGTAGGAGGGCTAATGAAAAACTGTTTTTT. Translated: CAVRGRRANEKLFF.

This clone was seen once. This chain joins TRBV2 and TRBJ2-2; 7 bases fit TRBD1. This CDR3 region has 17 residues. CDR1 SNHLY and CDR2 FYNNEI come from the germline V gene. After removal of 5 bases from V and 4 bases from J, the junction contained 13 bases not matched to a gene. The CDR3 region has the DNA TGTGCCAGCAGTAGCCTCGGACAGGTGGCTGGCACCGGGGAGCTGTTTTTT. The encoded protein is CASSSLGQVAGTGELFF.

This rearrangement joins TRBV2 to TRBJ2-3, with D uncertain. The CDR3 sequence is 12 residues long. The V gene lost 6 bases and the J gene lost 2 bases, with 6 bases spanning the gap. Germline assignment: CDR1 SNHLY and CDR2 FYNNEI. In nucleotides, the CDR3 is TGTGCCAGCAGCTTAGCCACAGATACGCAGTATTTT. Residues: CASSLATDTQYF.